Each of the 18 T cell receptor beta chains below was sequenced from the same sample in a study of post-analysis software for immune sequencing data. Study outcomes and limitations: Comparison of patients with controls showed five TRBV segments more frequent in patients, TRBV5-6, TRBV5-1 and TRBV20-1 among them.

No antigen is known for these receptors. Presence of unique molecular identifiers characterized the TCR beta cDNA libraries. MiXCR, applied by TCRdb to the PCR reads, yields one record per CDR3 protein. The profile shows about 810,000 distinct CDR3 sequences, approximately 57% of them singletons. Sequenced input: blood. Receptor source: a girl between 5 and 17 years old with multiple sclerosis.

The gene calls are TRBV9 and TRBJ2-1; D might be TRBD1 or TRBD2, each matching 5 bases. CDR3 length: 15 residues. CDR1 and CDR2 (germline): SGDLS, YYNGEE. Deletions cut 0 bases from V and 0 bases from J, with 7 bases between. Here the CDR3 reads CASSVDGGSYNEQFF. CDR3 DNA: TGTGCCAGCAGCGTAGATGGGGGCTCCTACAATGAGCAGTTCTTC. Looking up the rest from reference TRBV9 and TRBJ2-1 gives the full variable domain: DSGVTQTPKHLITATGQRVTLRCSPRSGDLSVYWYQQSLDQGLQFLIQYYNGEERAKGNILERFSAQQFPDLHSELNLSSLELGDSALYFCASSVDGGSYNEQFFGPGTRLTVL.

This clonotype was counted only a few times. The chain links TRBV12-3 or TRBV12-4 to TRBJ2-7; D unclear. This CDR3 comprises 16 residues. Deletions cut 6 bases from V and 0 bases from J, with 18 bases between. CDR3 bases: TGTGCCAGCAGCCCTTGGGCAGGTCCTAGCTCCTACGAGCAGTACTTC. Translated: CASSPWAGPSSYEQYF.

This clonotype was detected many times. This sequence joins TRBV20-1 and TRBJ2-7, with D unresolved. This CDR3 is built from 12 residues. V was shortened by 3 bases and J by 0 bases, with 6 bases between the two germline ends. The germline V gene has CDR1 DFQATT and CDR2 SNEGSKA (reference sequence). CDR3 region: CSASDISYEQYF. The CDR3 DNA reads TGCAGTGCTAGTGACATCTCCTACGAGCAGTACTTC.

This clonotype was counted only a few times. The chain carries TRBV7-6 and TRBJ1-2; no reliable D call. Per germline, CDR1 SGHVS and CDR2 FNYEAQ. Trimming pared 5 bases from V and 3 bases from J, leaving 10 bases between. The CDR3 consists of 13 residues. CDR3 residues: CASSPWIHYGYTF. CDR3 nucleotide sequence: TGTGCCAGCAGCCCTTGGATCCACTATGGCTACACCTTC.

This clonotype was counted between two and nine times. The gene calls are TRBV11-1 and TRBJ2-7, with TRBD1 as a possible D gene (6 bases). Looked up from germline, CDR1 is SGHAT and CDR2 is FQDESV (reference sequence). This CDR3 is built from 15 residues. The V and J ends lost 4 bases and 0 bases respectively, with 13 bases between them. The DNA for the CDR3 is TGTGCCAGCAGCTGGGCCGGGACAAACTCCTACGAGCAGTACTTC. It is translated as CASSWAGTNSYEQYF.

This clonotype came up a few times. The chain links TRBV14 to TRBJ1-5; D unresolved. The CDR3 consists of 13 residues. CDR1 and CDR2 from the germline V gene are SGHDN and FVKESK. With 1 base removed from V and 7 bases from J, the gap between germline ends came to 8 bases. CDR3 sequence (DNA): TGTGCCAGCAGCCAAGGGGGTACCCAGCCCCAGCATTTT. Its translation is CASSQGGTQPQHF.

Concerning this clonotype: At one end the junction does not follow the germline gene, possibly because of a read error. V usage is TRBV6-6 and J usage is TRBJ2-7, with D maybe TRBD1 (7 bases). Germline V CDR1 and CDR2: MNHNY, SVGAGI (reference sequence). This CDR3 contains 17 residues. The chain's CDR3 is CASSLYRGSGVEGEQYF. The DNA for the CDR3 is TGTGCCAGCAGTCTCTACAGGGGTAGTGGGGTGGAGGGCGAGCAGTATTTC.

This chain links TRBV12-3 or TRBV12-4 with TRBJ1-5; 10 bases line up with TRBD1. The ends lost 2 bases at V and 4 bases at J; junction bases unmatched: 2. This CDR3 contains 15 residues. The CDR3 sequence: CASSLKGQGNQPQHF. The DNA of the CDR3 is TGTGCCAGCAGTTTAAAGGGACAGGGGAATCAGCCCCAGCATTTT.

With regard to this clonotype: The junction and the germline gene differ at one end; a read error may be behind it. The chain joins TRBV7-9 to TRBJ1-2; 7 bases line up with TRBD1. This CDR3 region has 12 residues. Germline CDR1 and CDR2: SEHNR and FQNEAQ (reference sequence). CDR3 DNA sequence: TGCGCCAGCAGCTTGGAAGGGGGCGGCTACACCTTC. It is translated as CASSLEGGGYTF.

This clonotype came up a few times. This chain joins TRBV20-1 and TRBJ1-1; D remains unclear. Germline-derived CDR1 and CDR2 are DFQATT and SNEGSKA (reference sequence). The ends were cut back, 7 bases at V and 5 bases at J, with 11 bases in the middle. This CDR3 contains 11 residues. This CDR3 is CSGAGGTEAFF. CDR3 in DNA: TGCAGTGGGGCGGGAGGAACTGAAGCTTTCTTT.

J is TRBJ2-7 and V is TRBV7-2, with 7 bases fitting TRBD1. This CDR3 has 15 residues. The V gene end was trimmed by 4 bases and the J gene end by 0 bases; junction bases not matched to a gene: 6. Germline values: CDR1 SGHTA, CDR2 FQGNSA. This chain's CDR3 is CASSSTGLYSYEQYF. CDR3 coding DNA: TGTGCCAGCAGCTCGACAGGGCTATACTCCTACGAGCAGTACTTC.

In its sample, this clonotype was seen a few times. V and J are TRBV10-3 and TRBJ2-1; TRBD1 might be the D (5 bases). Germline CDR1 is ENHRY and CDR2 is SYGVKD. V lost 1 base and J lost 6, with 7 bases in between. The CDR3 covers 13 residues. CDR3: CAISEWQGNEQFF. Written as DNA, the CDR3 is TGTGCCATCAGTGAGTGGCAGGGCAATGAGCAGTTCTTC.

This sequence joins TRBV29-1 and TRBJ2-3; the D is unclear. V was shortened by 1 base and J by 2 bases, with 13 bases between the two germline ends. The CDR3 has 15 residues. The germline V gene encodes CDR1 SQVTM and CDR2 ANQGSEA. The CDR3 nucleotides read TGCAGCGTTGAAGTAGAGTCTCAACCCACAGATACGCAGTATTTT. The encoded protein is CSVEVESQPTDTQYF.

In DNA, the CDR3 is TGTGCTAGTGGTGGGGGACTGCGCTCTGGGGCCAACGTCCTGACTTTC. Translation: CASGGGLRSGANVLTF. The gene calls are TRBV12-5 and TRBJ2-6, with D possibly being TRBD2 (6 bases). V gave up 5 bases and J gave up 0 bases, with 11 bases separating them. Germline V gene sequence: CDR1 LGHNT, CDR2 FRNRAP. The CDR3 loop spans 16 amino acids.

V usage is TRBV5-1 and J usage is TRBJ2-1; D is uncertain. The V and J ends lost 0 bases and 9 bases respectively, with 10 bases between them. Germline CDR1 SGHRS, CDR2 YFSETQ. This CDR3 is built from 13 residues. This CDR3 is CASSLAQRLEQFF. The DNA for the CDR3 is TGCGCCAGCAGCTTGGCCCAGAGGCTTGAGCAGTTCTTC.

Comments on this clonotype: Germline is not matched at one junction end, which may reflect a read error. This chain links TRBV7-7 with TRBJ2-1, with D perhaps TRBD1 or TRBD2 (5 bases each). The length of the CDR3 is 14 residues. The germline gives CDR1 SSHAT, CDR2 FNYEAQ (reference sequence). Here the CDR3 DNA reads TGTGCTAGCAGCCCACGGGACCGGAGTGATGAGCAGTTCTTC. Protein product: CASSPRDRSDEQFF.

This chain links TRBV20-1 with TRBJ2-4; D might be TRBD1 or TRBD2, each matching 6 bases. V dropped 1 base and J dropped 13 bases, with 20 bases sitting between them. The CDR3 consists of 14 residues. CDR1 DFQATT and CDR2 SNEGSKA come from the germline V gene (reference sequence). CDR3 sequence: CSARGGVQGFQQYF. CDR3 DNA sequence: TGCAGTGCTAGAGGGGGGGTCCAGGGGTTCCAGCAGTACTTC.

The V call is TRBV20-1, the J call TRBJ2-3; the D gene is possibly TRBD2 (6 bases). The germline gives CDR1 DFQATT, CDR2 SNEGSKA (reference sequence). Deletions cut 3 bases from V and 4 bases from J, with 20 bases between. The CDR3 spans 16 residues. CDR3 sequence: CSASVVASVSADTQYF. As DNA, the CDR3 is TGCAGTGCTAGTGTCGTGGCTAGCGTTAGCGCAGATACGCAGTATTTT.